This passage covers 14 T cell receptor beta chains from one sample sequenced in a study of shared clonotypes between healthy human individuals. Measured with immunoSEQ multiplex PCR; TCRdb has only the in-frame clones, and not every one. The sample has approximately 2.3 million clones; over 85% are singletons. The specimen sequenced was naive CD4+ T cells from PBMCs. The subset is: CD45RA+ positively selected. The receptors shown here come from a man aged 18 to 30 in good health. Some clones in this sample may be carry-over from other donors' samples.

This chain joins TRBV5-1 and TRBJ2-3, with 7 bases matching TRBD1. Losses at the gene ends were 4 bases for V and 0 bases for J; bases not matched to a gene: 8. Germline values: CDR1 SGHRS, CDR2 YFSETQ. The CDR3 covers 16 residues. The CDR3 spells CASSNGQATSTDTQYF. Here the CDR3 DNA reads TGCGCCAGCAGCAACGGACAGGCTACCAGCACAGATACGCAGTATTTT.

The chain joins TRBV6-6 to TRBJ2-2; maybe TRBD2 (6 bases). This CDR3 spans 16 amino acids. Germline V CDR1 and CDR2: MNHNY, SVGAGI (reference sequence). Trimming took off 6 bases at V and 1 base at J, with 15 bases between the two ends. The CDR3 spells CASSPYLEGNTGELFF. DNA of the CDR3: TGTGCCAGCAGCCCCTATCTGGAGGGGAACACCGGGGAGCTGTTTTTT.

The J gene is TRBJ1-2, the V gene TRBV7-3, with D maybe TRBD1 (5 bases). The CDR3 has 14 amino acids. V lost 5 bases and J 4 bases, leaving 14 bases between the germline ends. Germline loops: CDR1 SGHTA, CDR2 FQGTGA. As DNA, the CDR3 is TGTGCCAGCAGCCCCCGCGGGGGATCCTATGGCTACACCTTC. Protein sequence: CASSPRGGSYGYTF. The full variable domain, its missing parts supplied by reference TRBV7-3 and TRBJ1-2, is GAGVSQTPSNKVTEKGKYVELRCDPISGHTALYWYRQSLGQGPEFLIYFQGTGAADDSGLPNDRFFAVRPEGSVSTLKIQRTERGDSAVYLCASSPRGGSYGYTFGSGTRLTVV.

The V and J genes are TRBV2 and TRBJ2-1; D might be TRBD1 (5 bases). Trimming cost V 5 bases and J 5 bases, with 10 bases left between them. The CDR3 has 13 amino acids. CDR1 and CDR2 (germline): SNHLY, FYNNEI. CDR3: CASSLQVNNEQFF. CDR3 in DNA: TGTGCCAGCAGTTTACAGGTCAACAATGAGCAGTTCTTC. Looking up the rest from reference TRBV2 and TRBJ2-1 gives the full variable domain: EPEVTQTPSHQVTQMGQEVILRCVPISNHLYFYWYRQILGQKVEFLVSFYNNEISEKSEIFDDQFSVERPDGSNFTLKIRSTKLEDSAMYFCASSLQVNNEQFFGPGTRLTVL.

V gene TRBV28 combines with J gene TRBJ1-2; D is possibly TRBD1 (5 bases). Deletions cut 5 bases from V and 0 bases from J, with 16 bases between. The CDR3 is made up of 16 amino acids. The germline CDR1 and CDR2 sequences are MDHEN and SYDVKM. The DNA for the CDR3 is TGTGCCAGCAGTCGGGGGGGAGTGCGCCCTAACTATGGCTACACCTTC. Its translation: CASSRGGVRPNYGYTF.

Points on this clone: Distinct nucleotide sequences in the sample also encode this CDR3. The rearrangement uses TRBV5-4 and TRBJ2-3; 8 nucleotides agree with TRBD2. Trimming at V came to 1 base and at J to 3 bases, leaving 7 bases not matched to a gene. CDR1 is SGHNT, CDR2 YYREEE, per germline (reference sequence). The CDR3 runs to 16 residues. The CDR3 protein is CASSLLLAGSTDTQYF. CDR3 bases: TGTGCCAGCAGCTTGCTGTTAGCGGGAAGTACAGATACGCAGTATTTT.

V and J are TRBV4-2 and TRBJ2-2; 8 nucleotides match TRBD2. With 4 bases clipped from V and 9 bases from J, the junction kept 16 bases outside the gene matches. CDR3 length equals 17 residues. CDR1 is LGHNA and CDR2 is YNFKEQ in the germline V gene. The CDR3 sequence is CASSLRAFSGIDWELFF. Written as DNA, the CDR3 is TGTGCCAGCAGCCTCCGCGCTTTTAGCGGGATTGACTGGGAGCTGTTTTTT.

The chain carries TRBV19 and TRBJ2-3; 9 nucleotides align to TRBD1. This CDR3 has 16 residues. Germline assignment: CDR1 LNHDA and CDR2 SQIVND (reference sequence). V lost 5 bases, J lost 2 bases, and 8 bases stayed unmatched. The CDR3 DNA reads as TGTGCCAGTAGTTCGGACAGGGGCCAACCCACAGATACGCAGTATTTT. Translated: CASSSDRGQPTDTQYF.

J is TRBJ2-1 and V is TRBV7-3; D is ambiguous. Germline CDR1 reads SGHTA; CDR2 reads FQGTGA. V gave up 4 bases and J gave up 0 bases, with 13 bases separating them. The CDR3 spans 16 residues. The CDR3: CASSSTLAVSYNEQFF. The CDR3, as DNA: TGTGCCAGCAGCTCAACCTTGGCGGTCTCCTACAATGAGCAGTTCTTC.

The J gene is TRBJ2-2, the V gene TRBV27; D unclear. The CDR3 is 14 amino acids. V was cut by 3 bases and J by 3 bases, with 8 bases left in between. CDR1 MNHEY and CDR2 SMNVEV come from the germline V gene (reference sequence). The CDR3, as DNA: TGTGCCAGCAGTTTCCAAATATACACCGGGGAGCTGTTTTTT. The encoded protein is CASSFQIYTGELFF.

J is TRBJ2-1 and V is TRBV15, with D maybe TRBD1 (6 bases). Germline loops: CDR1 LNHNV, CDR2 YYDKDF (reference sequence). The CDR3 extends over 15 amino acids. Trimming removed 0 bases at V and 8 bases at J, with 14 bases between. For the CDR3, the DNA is TGTGCCACCAGCAGAGACAGGGGCCCTTCATATGAGCAGTTCTTC. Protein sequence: CATSRDRGPSYEQFF. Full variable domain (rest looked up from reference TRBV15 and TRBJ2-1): DAMVIQNPRYQVTQFGKPVTLSCSQTLNHNVMYWYQQKSSQAPKLLFHYYDKDFNNEADTPDNFQSRRPNTSFCFLDIRSPGLGDTAMYLCATSRDRGPSYEQFFGPGTRLTVL.

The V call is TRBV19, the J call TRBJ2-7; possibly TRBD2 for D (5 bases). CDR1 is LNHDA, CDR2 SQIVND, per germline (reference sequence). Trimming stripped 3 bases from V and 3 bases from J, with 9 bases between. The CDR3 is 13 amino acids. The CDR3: CASSMRESYEQYF. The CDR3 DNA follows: TGTGCCAGTAGTATGAGGGAAAGCTACGAGCAGTACTTC.

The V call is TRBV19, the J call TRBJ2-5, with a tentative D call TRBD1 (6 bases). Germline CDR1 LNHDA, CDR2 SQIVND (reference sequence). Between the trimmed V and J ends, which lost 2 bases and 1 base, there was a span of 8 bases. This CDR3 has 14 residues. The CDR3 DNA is TGTGCCAGTAGTATAATGACAGGCCAAGAGACCCAGTACTTC. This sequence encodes CASSIMTGQETQYF.

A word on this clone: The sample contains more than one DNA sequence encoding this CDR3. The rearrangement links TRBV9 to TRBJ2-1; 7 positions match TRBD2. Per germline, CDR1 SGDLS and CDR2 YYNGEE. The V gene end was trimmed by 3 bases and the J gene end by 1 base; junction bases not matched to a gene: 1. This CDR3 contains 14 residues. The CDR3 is CASSAGGSYNEQFF. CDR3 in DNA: TGTGCCAGCAGCGCGGGGGGATCCTACAATGAGCAGTTCTTC.